These T cell receptor beta chains were read from a single sample in a study of blood T cell repertoires in COVID-19. Some clones are missing from TCRdb's copy, which holds only in-frame ones; the method was immunoSEQ multiplex PCR. The sample lists over 50,000 clones; approximately 84% were seen once. The sample taken for sequencing was peripheral blood. The source is a human donor in a cohort sampled during active COVID-19. Both conserved end residues are part of each CDR3. The D gene is left open where the match is weak. Where a row states a size, it is once, few, many or the class of an expanded clone; other rows omit it.

abundance: .
j_gene: TRBJ2-7
v_gene: TRBV10-3
d_gene: TRBD2
CDR3aa: CAISESNWRGEYEQYF
CDR3nt: TGTGCCATCAGTGAGTCGAACTGGCGGGGGGAGTACGAGCAGTACTTC

abundance: .
j_gene: TRBJ2-7
v_gene: TRBV29-1
d_gene: TRBD2
CDR3aa: CSVLRFAGAYEQYF
CDR3nt: TGCAGCGTACTGAGGTTTGCGGGAGCCTACGAGCAGTACTTC

abundance: .
j_gene: TRBJ2-5
v_gene: TRBV27
d_gene: TRBD1
CDR3aa: CASNDRGPVETQYF
CDR3nt: TGTGCCAGCAATGACAGGGGCCCCGTAGAGACCCAGTACTTC

abundance: .
j_gene: TRBJ2-7
v_gene: TRBV18
d_gene: .
CDR3aa: CASCPDSTGGEQYF
CDR3nt: TGTGCCAGCTGCCCCGACAGCACCGGTGGGGAGCAGTACTTC

abundance: .
j_gene: TRBJ1-3
v_gene: TRBV11-2
d_gene: TRBD1
CDR3aa: CASSRHGTGTGNTIYF
CDR3nt: TGTGCCAGCAGCCGACACGGGACAGGGACCGGAAACACCATATATTTT

abundance: .
j_gene: TRBJ1-2
v_gene: TRBV7-9
d_gene: .
CDR3aa: CASSLSAGIANYGYTF
CDR3nt: TGTGCCAGCAGCCTTAGTGCGGGGATAGCTAACTATGGCTACACCTTC

abundance: .
j_gene: TRBJ2-7
v_gene: TRBV5-8
d_gene: TRBD2
CDR3aa: CASSRIHGTSNYEQYF
CDR3nt: TGTGCCAGCAGCCGTATTCACGGGACTAGTAACTACGAGCAGTACTTC

abundance: .
j_gene: TRBJ2-5
v_gene: TRBV5-1
d_gene: TRBD1
CDR3aa: CASSLTGQVQETQYF
CDR3nt: TGCGCCAGCAGCTTGACAGGACAGGTTCAAGAGACCCAGTACTTC

abundance: .
j_gene: TRBJ2-1
v_gene: TRBV5-1
d_gene: TRBD2
CDR3aa: CASSLGLAGGYNEQFF
CDR3nt: TGCGCCAGCAGCTTGGGGCTAGCGGGGGGTTACAATGAGCAGTTCTTC

abundance: .
j_gene: TRBJ1-2
v_gene: TRBV29-1
d_gene: TRBD1
CDR3aa: CSAVRQGDYGYTF
CDR3nt: TGCAGCGCGGTCAGACAGGGGGACTATGGCTACACCTTC

abundance: .
j_gene: TRBJ1-5
v_gene: TRBV11-2
d_gene: .
CDR3aa: CASSLEGGNQPQHF
CDR3nt: TGTGCCAGCAGCTTAGAGGGGGGGAATCAGCCCCAGCATTTT

abundance: .
j_gene: TRBJ2-7
v_gene: TRBV7-9
d_gene: TRBD2
CDR3aa: CASRPPGLESGEQYF
CDR3nt: TGTGCCAGCAGACCTCCGGGACTAGAATCCGGCGAGCAGTACTTC

abundance: .
j_gene: TRBJ2-7
v_gene: TRBV3-1/TRBV3-2
d_gene: .
CDR3aa: CASSQSVTGRSYEQYF
CDR3nt: TGTGCCAGCAGCCAATCGGTGACAGGTCGCTCCTACGAGCAGTACTTC

abundance: .
j_gene: TRBJ2-2
v_gene: TRBV27
d_gene: .
CDR3aa: CASSFAGRELFF
CDR3nt: TGTGCCAGCAGTTTCGCGGGCCGGGAGCTGTTTTTT

abundance: .
j_gene: TRBJ2-5
v_gene: TRBV7-6
d_gene: TRBD2
CDR3aa: CASSLAPASGGVQQTQYF
CDR3nt: TGTGCCAGCAGCTTAGCGCCGGCTAGCGGGGGGGTCCAACAGACCCAGTACTTC

abundance: .
j_gene: TRBJ1-2
v_gene: TRBV2
d_gene: .
CDR3aa: CASSDSYPGVDGYTF
CDR3nt: TGTGCCAGCAGTGACAGCTATCCAGGGGTAGACGGCTACACCTTC

abundance: .
j_gene: TRBJ2-7
v_gene: TRBV18
d_gene: .
CDR3aa: CASSLRTDEWEQYF
CDR3nt: TGTGCCAGCTCACTCAGGACAGACGAGTGGGAGCAGTACTTC

abundance: .
j_gene: TRBJ2-1
v_gene: TRBV24-1
d_gene: .
CDR3aa: CATSDSRSLTVGKQFF
CDR3nt: TGTGCCACCAGTGATTCCCGATCCTTGACAGTGGGGAAGCAGTTCTTC

abundance: .
j_gene: TRBJ2-7
v_gene: TRBV5-5
d_gene: .
CDR3aa: CASSLVQVSYEQYF
CDR3nt: TGTGCCAGCAGCTTGGTGCAGGTCTCCTACGAGCAGTACTTC

abundance: .
j_gene: TRBJ2-5
v_gene: TRBV6-5
d_gene: .
CDR3aa: CASSYSRQETQYF
CDR3nt: TGTGCCAGCAGTTATTCCCGCCAAGAGACCCAGTACTTC

abundance: .
j_gene: TRBJ1-1
v_gene: TRBV2
d_gene: .
CDR3aa: CASSGLQGVITEAFF
CDR3nt: TGTGCCAGCAGTGGACTACAGGGCGTGATTACTGAAGCTTTCTTT

abundance: .
j_gene: TRBJ1-1
v_gene: TRBV6-5
d_gene: .
CDR3aa: CASSSGHQKAFF
CDR3nt: TGTGCCAGCAGTTCAGGTCATCAGAAAGCTTTCTTT

abundance: .
j_gene: TRBJ2-1
v_gene: TRBV9
d_gene: TRBD2
CDR3aa: CASSVRLAGEQFF
CDR3nt: TGTGCCAGCAGCGTACGCCTAGCGGGGGAGCAGTTCTTC

abundance: .
j_gene: TRBJ2-7
v_gene: TRBV11-2
d_gene: .
CDR3aa: CASSLAIREQYF
CDR3nt: TGTGCCAGCAGCTTAGCTATCCGCGAGCAGTACTTC

abundance: .
j_gene: TRBJ1-4
v_gene: TRBV20-1
d_gene: .
CDR3aa: CSALAQGKLFF
CDR3nt: TGCAGTGCTTTGGCCCAGGGTAAACTGTTTTTT

abundance: .
j_gene: TRBJ2-7
v_gene: TRBV6-5
d_gene: TRBD2
CDR3aa: CASQSAGGTYEQYF
CDR3nt: TGTGCCAGCCAGTCGGCGGGAGGGACCTACGAGCAGTACTTC

abundance: .
j_gene: TRBJ2-7
v_gene: TRBV5-1
d_gene: TRBD2
CDR3aa: CASSLAVTSGKYEQYF
CDR3nt: TGCGCCAGCAGCTTGGCCGTGACTAGCGGGAAGTACGAGCAGTACTTC

abundance: .
j_gene: TRBJ2-2
v_gene: TRBV4-1
d_gene: TRBD1
CDR3aa: CASRRGQGTGAGELFF
CDR3nt: TGCGCCAGCAGACGGGGACAGGGGACTGGTGCCGGGGAGCTGTTTTTT

abundance: once
j_gene: TRBJ1-3
v_gene: TRBV30
d_gene: .
CDR3aa: CAWSGRQTSSGNTIYF
CDR3nt: TGTGCCTGGAGTGGTCGACAGACGAGCTCTGGAAACACCATATATTTT

abundance: .
j_gene: TRBJ1-1
v_gene: TRBV5-1
d_gene: .
CDR3aa: CASSHGSNTEAFF
CDR3nt: TGCGCCAGCAGCCACGGGTCCAACACTGAAGCTTTCTTT

abundance: once
j_gene: TRBJ2-5
v_gene: TRBV5-1
d_gene: .
CDR3aa: CASSLRLLGQETQYF
CDR3nt: TGCGCCAGCAGCTTGAGACTACTAGGGCAAGAGACCCAGTACTTC

abundance: .
j_gene: TRBJ2-7
v_gene: TRBV6-5
d_gene: .
CDR3aa: CASSYTRSSYEQYF
CDR3nt: TGTGCCAGCAGTTACACTAGGAGTTCCTACGAGCAGTACTTC

abundance: .
j_gene: TRBJ2-2
v_gene: TRBV5-4
d_gene: TRBD1
CDR3aa: CASSPTGTNTGELFF
CDR3nt: TGTGCCAGCAGCCCGACAGGGACGAACACCGGGGAGCTGTTTTTT

abundance: few
j_gene: TRBJ2-2
v_gene: TRBV14
d_gene: .
CDR3aa: CASSQQVGGFGELFF
CDR3nt: TGTGCCAGCAGCCAACAAGTAGGGGGTTTCGGGGAGCTGTTTTTT

abundance: .
j_gene: TRBJ1-5
v_gene: TRBV5-1
d_gene: .
CDR3aa: CASSLQGLSNQPQHF
CDR3nt: TGCGCCAGCAGCTTGCAGGGGCTCAGCAATCAGCCCCAGCATTTT

abundance: .
j_gene: TRBJ2-1
v_gene: TRBV9
d_gene: TRBD2
CDR3aa: CASSVGGGIDSYNEQFF
CDR3nt: TGTGCCAGCAGCGTAGGCGGGGGGATCGATTCCTACAATGAGCAGTTCTTC

abundance: .
j_gene: TRBJ1-2
v_gene: TRBV6-1
d_gene: .
CDR3aa: CASSEVRQALGYTF
CDR3nt: TGTGCCAGCAGTGAAGTTCGACAGGCGTTAGGCTACACCTTC

abundance: .
j_gene: TRBJ1-5
v_gene: TRBV28
d_gene: TRBD1
CDR3aa: CASSLNRGRNQPQHF
CDR3nt: TGTGCCAGCAGTTTAAACAGGGGGCGCAATCAGCCCCAGCATTTT

abundance: .
j_gene: TRBJ2-7
v_gene: TRBV20-1
d_gene: .
CDR3aa: CSANPGYEQYF
CDR3nt: TGCAGTGCCAACCCGGGATACGAGCAGTACTTC

abundance: .
j_gene: TRBJ2-4
v_gene: TRBV7-3
d_gene: TRBD2
CDR3aa: CASSLRGGVTLIGAKNIQYF
CDR3nt: TGTGCCAGCAGCTTAAGGGGAGGGGTTACGTTAATAGGAGCCAAAAACATTCAGTACTTC

abundance: .
j_gene: TRBJ2-3
v_gene: TRBV7-9
d_gene: TRBD2
CDR3aa: CASSSSGYFTDTQYF
CDR3nt: TGTGCCAGCAGCTCTAGCGGCTACTTCACAGATACGCAGTATTTT

abundance: .
j_gene: TRBJ1-6
v_gene: TRBV27
d_gene: TRBD1
CDR3aa: CASRKGQGTYNSPLHF
CDR3nt: TGTGCCAGTCGAAAAGGACAGGGGACCTATAATTCACCCCTCCACTTT

abundance: .
j_gene: TRBJ2-2
v_gene: TRBV15
d_gene: TRBD1
CDR3aa: CATSSGAGTGVTGELFF
CDR3nt: TGTGCCACCAGCAGCGGTGCCGGGACAGGGGTTACCGGGGAGCTGTTTTTT

abundance: .
j_gene: TRBJ1-2
v_gene: TRBV12-5
d_gene: .
CDR3aa: CASGLVLGGGPGSYTF
CDR3nt: TGTGCTAGTGGTTTGGTACTTGGGGGAGGACCCGGGAGCTACACCTTC

abundance: .
j_gene: TRBJ2-5
v_gene: TRBV5-1
d_gene: TRBD1
CDR3aa: CASSSGTGGRETQYF
CDR3nt: TGCGCCAGCAGCTCCGGGACAGGGGGCCGAGAGACCCAGTACTTC

abundance: .
j_gene: TRBJ2-7
v_gene: TRBV30
d_gene: TRBD1
CDR3aa: CAWSAFTGQGNRYF
CDR3nt: TGTGCCTGGAGCGCCTTTACCGGACAGGGTAATAGGTACTTC

abundance: .
j_gene: TRBJ1-4
v_gene: TRBV19
d_gene: .
CDR3aa: CASSIGGATNEKLFF
CDR3nt: TGTGCCAGTAGTATAGGAGGAGCAACTAATGAAAAACTGTTTTTT

abundance: .
j_gene: TRBJ1-6
v_gene: TRBV10-3
d_gene: .
CDR3aa: CAIRPDSRYNSPLHF
CDR3nt: TGTGCCATCAGACCGGACAGCCGCTATAATTCACCCCTCCACTTT

abundance: .
j_gene: TRBJ2-7
v_gene: TRBV18
d_gene: .
CDR3aa: CASASGSPYEQYF
CDR3nt: TGTGCCAGCGCATCCGGGAGCCCCTACGAGCAGTACTTC

abundance: once
j_gene: TRBJ1-1
v_gene: TRBV19
d_gene: TRBD1
CDR3aa: CASCQGAPTEAFF
CDR3nt: TGTGCCAGTTGTCAGGGGGCGCCCACTGAAGCTTTCTTT

abundance: .
j_gene: TRBJ2-2
v_gene: TRBV5-6
d_gene: TRBD2
CDR3aa: CASGRLAVAGELFF
CDR3nt: TGTGCCAGCGGTCGACTAGCGGTGGCCGGGGAGCTGTTTTTT

abundance: .
j_gene: TRBJ2-7
v_gene: TRBV18
d_gene: .
CDR3aa: CASSPRGGTYEQYF
CDR3nt: TGTGCCAGCTCACCAAGAGGCGGAACCTACGAGCAGTACTTC

abundance: .
j_gene: TRBJ2-1
v_gene: TRBV28
d_gene: TRBD2
CDR3aa: CASSPLAGASRQFF
CDR3nt: TGTGCCAGCAGTCCCCTAGCGGGAGCGTCAAGGCAGTTCTTC

abundance: .
j_gene: TRBJ2-5
v_gene: TRBV11-2
d_gene: .
CDR3aa: CASSLTIETQYF
CDR3nt: TGTGCCAGCAGCTTAACTATCGAGACCCAGTACTTC